These T cell receptor beta chains were read from a single sample in a study of shared clonotypes between healthy human individuals. Clones were read by immunoSEQ multiplex PCR, and TCRdb kept only the in-frame ones, dropping some. The sample lists approximately 2,000,000 clones, 85% to 95% occurring once. Sequencing was done on a sample of naive CD8+ T cells from PBMCs. These receptor sequences come from a man aged 18 to 30 in good health. Some clones in this sample may be carry-over from other donors' samples. CDR3s include the opening cysteine and the closing phenylalanine or tryptophan. The D gene is left open where the match is weak. Clone size is stated in some rows and not others, as once, few, many or a class when expanded.

cdr3_aa cdr3_nt j_call d_call v_call clone_size
CASSLGPRGAAKNIQYF TGTGCCAGCAGCTTAGGACCGCGGGGGGCAGCCAAAAACATTCAGTACTTC TRBJ2-4 TRBD2 TRBV7-9 NA
CASSATLPGPYEQYF TGTGCCAGCAGCGCGACCCTACCGGGACCCTACGAGCAGTACTTC TRBJ2-7 NA TRBV7-8 NA
CPGPARPGYTF TGCCCTGGACCAGCTCGACCTGGCTACACCTTC TRBJ1-2 NA TRBV1 NA
CASSSEWGAVEQFF TGTGCCAGCAGCTCAGAATGGGGGGCTGTTGAGCAGTTCTTC TRBJ2-1 NA TRBV7-9 NA
CASSNRGQGYTDTQYF TGTGCCAGTAGCAATCGGGGACAGGGTTACACAGATACGCAGTATTTT TRBJ2-3 TRBD1 TRBV19 NA
CASTYRETQNTEAFF TGTGCCAGCACGTATAGGGAGACACAAAACACTGAAGCTTTCTTT TRBJ1-1 NA TRBV2 NA
CASSLITNEKLFF TGTGCCAGCAGCTTGATAACTAATGAAAAACTGTTTTTT TRBJ1-4 NA TRBV11-2 NA
CASSQAGTGGMNTEAFF TGCGCCAGCAGCCAGGCCGGGACAGGCGGGATGAACACTGAAGCTTTCTTT TRBJ1-1 TRBD1 TRBV4-1 few
CASRGGLAGTYEQYF TGTGCCAGCAGGGGAGGTCTAGCCGGGACCTACGAGCAGTACTTC TRBJ2-7 NA TRBV6-5 NA
CASSYSPGSEAYEQYF TGTGCCAGCAGTTACTCCCCGGGTAGCGAGGCCTACGAGCAGTACTTC TRBJ2-7 NA TRBV6-6 NA
CASSSPNYYEQYF TGTGCCAGTAGCTCACCGAATTATTACGAGCAGTACTTC TRBJ2-7 NA TRBV19 few
CASSLVNRYEQYF TGTGCCAGCAGCTTAGTGAATAGATACGAGCAGTACTTC TRBJ2-7 NA TRBV11-2 NA
CASSHLGTRSGDEQFF TGCGCCAGCAGCCACCTCGGGACTAGGTCGGGGGATGAGCAGTTCTTC TRBJ2-1 TRBD2 TRBV4-3 NA
CASRRPLAESGPDTQYF TGTGCCAGCAGGCGCCCTCTAGCGGAGAGCGGCCCAGATACGCAGTATTTT TRBJ2-3 TRBD2 TRBV28 NA
CSVTRQGFYGYTF TGCAGCGTTACCAGACAGGGCTTCTATGGCTACACCTTC TRBJ1-2 TRBD1 TRBV29-1 NA
CASSLAGFEARDSYEQYF TGTGCCAGCAGCTTAGCCGGGTTCGAGGCGCGGGACTCCTACGAGCAGTACTTC TRBJ2-7 NA TRBV7-9 NA
CASSVDSKNIQYF TGTGCCAGCAGCGTGGACTCGAAAAACATTCAGTACTTC TRBJ2-4 NA TRBV5-6 once
CATTVGTGTQETQYF TGTGCCACCACCGTAGGGACAGGTACCCAAGAGACCCAGTACTTC TRBJ2-5 TRBD1 TRBV15 NA
CASSPSGSSYNEQFF TGTGCCAGCAGCCCTAGCGGGAGCTCCTACAATGAGCAGTTCTTC TRBJ2-1 TRBD2 TRBV11-2 NA
CATSRTANTEAFF TGTGCCACCAGCAGGACAGCGAACACTGAAGCTTTCTTT TRBJ1-1 NA TRBV15 few
CAWEKEGLAGEQYF TGTGCCTGGGAGAAAGAAGGACTAGCGGGCGAGCAGTACTTC TRBJ2-7 TRBD2 TRBV30 NA
CASSPSNTEAFF TGTGCCAGCAGCCCTTCTAACACTGAAGCTTTCTTT TRBJ1-1 NA TRBV7-9 NA
CATSRAVNTEAFF TGTGCCACCAGCAGAGCGGTGAACACTGAAGCTTTCTTT TRBJ1-1 NA TRBV15 NA
CASSLMSSGSYEQYF TGTGCCAGCAGTTTAATGTCGAGCGGCAGCTACGAGCAGTACTTC TRBJ2-7 NA TRBV28 NA
CASSLPGMSTEAFF TGTGCCAGCAGCTTGCCAGGGATGAGCACTGAAGCTTTCTTT TRBJ1-1 NA TRBV5-6 NA
CASSLPTTGLWVNTEAFF TGTGCCAGCAGCTTACCGACGACAGGGCTTTGGGTGAACACTGAAGCTTTCTTT TRBJ1-1 TRBD1 TRBV7-9 NA
CASSVLAGGTNEQFF TGTGCCAGCAGCGTCCTAGCGGGAGGGACCAATGAGCAGTTCTTC TRBJ2-1 TRBD2 TRBV9 NA
CASSLTGRGPDGYTF TGTGCCAGCAGTTTAACGGGCAGGGGGCCTGATGGCTACACCTTC TRBJ1-2 TRBD1 TRBV27 NA
CASSPRLGRDTEAFF TGTGCCAGCAGCCCCCGTTTAGGGAGGGACACTGAAGCTTTCTTT TRBJ1-1 NA TRBV11-2 NA
CASSLYVDGRATEGTDTQYF TGTGCCAGCAGCTTGTATGTTGACGGGAGGGCAACTGAGGGCACAGATACGCAGTATTTT TRBJ2-3 TRBD2 TRBV5-5 NA
CASSLGSGGNNEQFF TGTGCCAGCAGTTTAGGTAGCGGGGGGAACAATGAGCAGTTCTTC TRBJ2-1 TRBD2 TRBV27 NA
CASSTGRAGYTF TGTGCCAGCAGCACGGGCCGGGCAGGCTACACCTTC TRBJ1-2 NA TRBV5-5 NA
CASSATASNQPQHF TGTGCCAGCAGCGCCACGGCGAGCAATCAGCCCCAGCATTTT TRBJ1-5 NA TRBV9 NA
CASSALVGSSAYEQYF TGTGCCAGCAGTGCGCTGGTTGGGTCATCGGCGTACGAGCAGTACTTC TRBJ2-7 NA TRBV6-1 NA
CASSLGDEQFF TGTGCCAGCAGTTTGGGAGATGAGCAGTTCTTC TRBJ2-1 NA TRBV6-5 NA
CASSQDRTGWDEQFF TGTGCCAGCAGCCAAGATCGGACGGGATGGGATGAGCAGTTCTTC TRBJ2-1 NA TRBV14 NA
CSALQDSEQFF TGCAGTGCGCTACAGGATAGTGAGCAGTTCTTC TRBJ2-1 NA TRBV20-1 NA
CASRLDVVGYTF TGTGCCAGCAGACTGGACGTGGTCGGCTACACCTTC TRBJ1-2 NA TRBV28 NA
CASSFDRSSYNEQFF TGTGCCAGCAGTTTCGACAGGAGCTCCTACAATGAGCAGTTCTTC TRBJ2-1 NA TRBV28 NA
CASSAEDLAHEQYF TGTGCCAGTAGTGCCGAGGACTTGGCCCACGAGCAGTACTTC TRBJ2-7 NA TRBV19 NA
CASSPVGGYEQYF TGTGCCAGCAGCCCGGTGGGGGGTTACGAGCAGTACTTC TRBJ2-7 NA TRBV2 NA